The entry below gives a single TCR beta chain sequence along with its context. What it binds is unknown. Clones were sequenced by immunoSEQ multiplex PCR, and TCRdb holds only the in-frame ones, with some missing. The table records 650,000 to 700,000 clones, around 90% of them present only once. The sample belongs to a study of shared clonotypes between healthy human individuals. About the research overall: Three plates were used per donor for CD4 naive, three for CD4 memory, two for CD8 naive and one for CD8 memory. General study results and limits: Generation of non-shared clonotypes was less probable than generation of clonotypes shared by all four donors.

Germline values: CDR1 ENHRY, CDR2 SYGVKD. This CDR3 spans 13 amino acids. The V and J ends lost 6 bases and 5 bases, in that order; junction bases with no gene match: 6. This sequence originates from a man aged 18 to 29 in good health. Some clones in this sample may be carry-over from other donors' samples. The sequencing sample was made of memory CD8+ T cells from PBMCs. Indicated subset: CD45RO+ cells pooled with CCR7-negative TemRA cells. The gene calls are TRBV10-3 and TRBJ2-7; 8 bases map to TRBD1. The CDR3: CAISQGAVDEQYF. The CDR3 DNA sequence: TGTGCCATCAGCCAGGGGGCCGTGGACGAGCAGTACTTC.